Shown below are 28 T cell receptor beta chains from a single sample sequenced in a study of cytomegalovirus exposure and HLA in healthy donors (dated 2017 in TCRdb). Receptor libraries were prepared by the immunoSEQ multiplex PCR assay. The multiplex PCR relied on a mix of 60 forward primers for TCR Vbeta segments and 13 reverse primers for TCR Jbeta segments. What TCRdb holds here is the immuneACCESS table cut down to in-frame rearrangements. Part of the clones is not present; checked against another copy, under half of the missing clones reflect an unresolved V gene, and the others are unexplained. The sample profile shows 150,000 to 200,000 clones; around 74% of them were found once. 3% to 3.5% of the sample comes from the top ten. Input material: PBMCs. All receptors derive from a female donor in good health and CMV-seronegative.

The J gene is TRBJ2-5, the V gene TRBV5-1; no clear D gene. V dropped 5 bases and J dropped 0 bases, with 5 bases sitting between them. The CDR3 has 12 residues. Germline lookup yields CDR1 SGHRS and CDR2 YFSETQ. For the CDR3, the DNA is TGCGCCAGCAGAATCAACCAAGAGACCCAGTACTTC. Encoded protein: CASRINQETQYF.

This clone was observed once. The chain links TRBV10-3 to TRBJ1-1; tentative D call: TRBD1 (5 bases). Trimming pared 8 bases from V and 10 bases from J, leaving 23 bases between. The germline V gene has CDR1 ENHRY and CDR2 SYGVKD. This CDR3 has 14 amino acids. CDR3 sequence (DNA): TGTGCCATCGGGGGGGGGACCAACCTTAGAGGAGCTTTCTTT. Amino acid sequence: CAIGGGTNLRGAFF.

V and J are TRBV6-6 and TRBJ2-7; TRBD1 might be the D (5 bases). The CDR3 loop spans 15 amino acids. Germline V CDR1 and CDR2: MNHNY, SVGAGI (reference sequence). V was shortened by 0 bases and J by 3 bases, with 12 bases between the two germline ends. CDR3 in DNA: TGTGCCAGCAGTTACTCGAGCAGGGCCAACTACGAGCAGTACTTC. Its translation is CASSYSSRANYEQYF.

The chain is built from TRBV5-1 and TRBJ2-3; 9 bases line up with TRBD2. This CDR3 is 14 amino acids long. Trimming removed 3 bases from V and 1 base from J; junction bases left unmatched: 0. CDR1 and CDR2 (germline): SGHRS, YFSETQ. CDR3 sequence: CASSSSGGTDTQYF. The DNA for the CDR3 is TGCGCCAGCAGCTCTAGCGGGGGCACAGATACGCAGTATTTT.

The J gene is TRBJ1-4, the V gene TRBV6-5; tentative D call: TRBD1 (5 bases). Germline V gene lookup returns CDR1 MNHEY and CDR2 SVGAGI. V lost 2 bases, J lost 7 bases, and 5 bases lay in between. The CDR3 extends over 12 amino acids. The CDR3 sequence: CASSYQGEKLFF. CDR3 nucleotide sequence: TGTGCCAGCAGTTACCAGGGTGAAAAACTGTTTTTT.

The rearrangement uses TRBV10-3 and TRBJ1-1, with 7 bases aligning to TRBD1. Germline-derived CDR1 and CDR2 are ENHRY and SYGVKD. The CDR3 is 15 amino acids. After removal of 3 bases from V and 7 bases from J, the junction contained 11 bases not matched to a gene. This chain's CDR3 is CAISDPAARQGEAFF. CDR3 in DNA: TGTGCCATCAGTGACCCCGCCGCTCGACAGGGTGAAGCTTTCTTT.

This clone appeared a single time. The chain combines TRBV5-3 with TRBJ2-3; 7 nucleotides align to TRBD2. TRBV5-3 is designated an ORF whose function remains uncertain. V lost 4 bases, J lost 4 bases, and 15 bases stayed unmatched. The CDR3 runs to 17 residues. The CDR3 DNA is TGTGCCAGAAGCCCCAGACTAGCCGCCGTGCGTCCAGATACGCAGTATTTT. Amino acid sequence: CARSPRLAAVRPDTQYF.

The chain carries TRBV30 and TRBJ1-2; 10 positions agree with TRBD1. The V gene's germline CDR1 is GTSNPN and CDR2 SVGIG (reference sequence). With V trimmed by 3 bases and J by 4 bases, 8 bases remained unmatched. The CDR3 runs to 15 residues. This CDR3 reads CAWSDGWTGGYGYTF. CDR3 DNA: TGTGCCTGGAGCGACGGCTGGACAGGGGGCTATGGCTACACCTTC. The full variable domain, rest sourced from reference TRBV30 and TRBJ1-2, is SQTIHQWPATLVQPVGSPLSLECTVEGTSNPNLYWYRQAAGRGLQLLFYSVGIGQISSEVPQNLSASRPQDRQFILSSKKLLLSDSGFYLCAWSDGWTGGYGYTFGSGTRLTVV.

The table lists this clone with a few counts. This chain uses TRBV6-5 with TRBJ1-5, with 8 bases that match TRBD1. V was pared by 2 bases and J by 4 bases, with 4 bases of the junction left unmatched. This CDR3 contains 15 residues. From germline, CDR1 is MNHEY and CDR2 SVGAGI. The CDR3 protein is CASSYRQGKNQPQHF. CDR3 bases: TGTGCCAGCAGTTACCGACAGGGGAAAAATCAGCCCCAGCATTTT.

The chain links TRBV5-6 to TRBJ2-7, with 8 bases fitting TRBD1. Trimming took 2 bases from V and 3 from J; bases not matched to a gene: 4. The CDR3 sequence is 14 residues long. CDR1 is SGHDT and CDR2 is YYEEEE in the germline V gene. The CDR3 loop is CASSFGQGGYEQYF. As DNA, the CDR3 is TGTGCCAGCAGCTTCGGACAGGGCGGCTACGAGCAGTACTTC.

This clone has more than one count but fewer than ten. CDR3 loop: CASSRTSGGGTQYF. CDR3 DNA sequence: TGCGCCAGCAGCCGGACTAGCGGGGGAGGGACCCAGTACTTC. This sequence joins TRBV4-3 and TRBJ2-5, with 13 bases that match TRBD2. Per germline, CDR1 LGHNA and CDR2 YSLEER. CDR3 length equals 14 residues. The ends lost 4 bases at V and 7 bases at J; junction bases unmatched: 3.

The rearrangement joins TRBV19 to TRBJ2-3; unclear D gene. Germline V gene data show CDR1 as LNHDA and CDR2 as SQIVND (reference sequence). V gave up 1 base and J gave up 2 bases, with 7 bases separating them. CDR3 length: 14 residues. In DNA, the CDR3 is TGTGCCAGTAGTATAGCGGAGCTCACAGATACGCAGTATTTT. As protein: CASSIAELTDTQYF.

The gene calls are TRBV6-6 and TRBJ2-7; 7 nucleotides line up with TRBD1. CDR3 size: 15 residues. Germline V gives CDR1 MNHNY, CDR2 SVGAGI (reference sequence). V dropped 5 bases and J dropped 0; count of bases not matched to a gene: 7. CDR3 sequence reads: CASSGLGQSSYEQYF. The CDR3 DNA follows: TGTGCCAGCAGTGGATTGGGACAGAGCTCCTACGAGCAGTACTTC.

J is TRBJ2-2 and V is TRBV5-4; 8 bases fit TRBD1. CDR1 is SGHNT and CDR2 is YYREEE in the germline V gene (reference sequence). V gave up 3 bases and J gave up 4 bases; unmatched junction bases: 5. The CDR3 runs 15 residues. The DNA of the CDR3 is TGTGCCAGCAGCTCTGGGACAGGCCCCACCGGGGAGCTGTTTTTT. Translation: CASSSGTGPTGELFF.

The chain employs TRBV7-9 and TRBJ1-1; the D gene is possibly TRBD1 (5 bases). CDR1 is SEHNR and CDR2 is FQNEAQ in the germline V gene (reference sequence). V was pared by 1 base and J by 5 bases, with 14 bases between. There are 15 residues in the CDR3. The CDR3 sequence: CASSLGDGGRTEAFF. In DNA, the CDR3 is TGTGCCAGCAGCTTAGGGGACGGAGGGCGAACTGAAGCTTTCTTT.

The genes are TRBV5-1 and TRBJ1-1; D call uncertain. V was trimmed by 1 base and J by 1 base, leaving 14 bases between them. The CDR3 is 16 amino acids. CDR1 is SGHRS and CDR2 is YFSETQ in the germline V gene. CDR3 amino acids: CASSLSADSPNTEAFF. CDR3 DNA: TGCGCCAGCAGCTTGTCCGCGGACTCACCGAACACTGAAGCTTTCTTT.

The chain links TRBV19 to TRBJ1-1; a possible D gene is TRBD1 (6 bases). Trimming stripped 1 base from V and 7 bases from J, with 19 bases between. The CDR3 loop spans 16 amino acids. The germline gives CDR1 LNHDA, CDR2 SQIVND (reference sequence). This CDR3 is CASSIVWGRGADEAFF. CDR3 coding DNA: TGTGCCAGTAGTATAGTTTGGGGACGGGGGGCGGATGAAGCTTTCTTT.

In its sample, this clone was seen a few times. J is TRBJ2-2 and V is TRBV9, with 8 bases that match TRBD1. Germline V gives CDR1 SGDLS, CDR2 YYNGEE. After removal of 1 base from V and 4 bases from J, the junction contained 6 bases not matched to a gene. The CDR3 loop spans 16 amino acids. The CDR3 protein is CASSVRGQGATGELFF. In DNA form, the CDR3 reads TGTGCCAGCAGCGTAAGAGGGCAGGGGGCCACCGGGGAGCTGTTTTTT. Using reference TRBV9 and TRBJ2-2 for the parts outside the CDR3, the full variable domain is DSGVTQTPKHLITATGQRVTLRCSPRSGDLSVYWYQQSLDQGLQFLIQYYNGEERAKGNILERFSAQQFPDLHSELNLSSLELGDSALYFCASSVRGQGATGELFFGEGSRLTVL.

The rearrangement links TRBV11-2 to TRBJ2-4; 7 nucleotides match TRBD2. CDR1 and CDR2 from the germline V gene are SGHAT and FQNNGV. This CDR3 is built from 15 residues. V shed 6 bases and J 12 bases; nucleotides not matched to a gene: 17. Here the CDR3 DNA reads TGTGCCAGCAGTCATATCGGACTAGAGGGGTGGAATCAGTACTTC. This encodes CASSHIGLEGWNQYF.

This chain links TRBV15 with TRBJ1-4, with unresolved D. Trimming removed 0 bases at V and 8 bases at J, with 13 bases between. Germline assignment: CDR1 LNHNV and CDR2 YYDKDF (reference sequence). This CDR3 region has 15 residues. CDR3 DNA sequence: TGTGCCACCAGCAGAGATTCCGCCCTCGGGGAAAAACTGTTTTTT. Translated: CATSRDSALGEKLFF. The variable domain in full, completed from reference TRBV15 and TRBJ1-4, reads DAMVIQNPRYQVTQFGKPVTLSCSQTLNHNVMYWYQQKSSQAPKLLFHYYDKDFNNEADTPDNFQSRRPNTSFCFLDIRSPGLGDTAMYLCATSRDSALGEKLFFGSGTQLSVL.

The chain recombines TRBV4-3 with TRBJ2-1; 9 nucleotides line up with TRBD2. V lost 1 base and J lost 6; bases outside the gene matches: 4. CDR1 and CDR2 from the germline V gene are LGHNA and YSLEER. The CDR3 spans 15 residues. CDR3 protein: CASSQVKLAGNEQFF. CDR3 in DNA: TGCGCCAGCAGCCAAGTTAAACTAGCGGGCAATGAGCAGTTCTTC.

The chain uses TRBV29-1 and TRBJ2-5; 11 bases match TRBD2. CDR1 and CDR2 from the germline V gene are SQVTM and ANQGSEA. This CDR3 contains 17 residues. Unmatched junction bases numbered 14, after V lost 3 bases and J lost 5 bases. CDR3 sequence reads: CSVEGGLAGGRGETQYF. CDR3 nucleotide sequence: TGCAGCGTTGAGGGGGGATTAGCGGGAGGGCGAGGGGAGACCCAGTACTTC.

The V and J genes are TRBV27 and TRBJ2-7; D is ambiguous. The CDR3 is made up of 12 amino acids. V was clipped by 3 bases and J by 6 bases, with 9 bases between them. Germline CDR1 is MNHEY and CDR2 is SMNVEV (reference sequence). The CDR3, as DNA: TGTGCCAGCAGTTTGGTGAGTGGCGAGCAGTACTTC. It specifies CASSLVSGEQYF.

The rearrangement joins TRBV11-2 to TRBJ2-1; TRBD2 agrees at 8 bases. The ends lost 8 bases at V and 4 bases at J; junction bases unmatched: 4. Germline V gene lookup returns CDR1 SGHAT and CDR2 FQNNGV. The CDR3 consists of 13 residues. The chain's CDR3 is CASGAGVYNEQFF. The CDR3 coding sequence is TGTGCCAGCGGAGCGGGAGTTTACAATGAGCAGTTCTTC.

The rearrangement links TRBV10-2 to TRBJ2-5, with D tentatively TRBD1 (6 bases). The CDR3 runs 13 residues. Germline V CDR1 and CDR2: WSHSY, SAAADI. The V gene lost 2 bases and the J gene lost 3 bases, with 7 bases spanning the gap. The CDR3 sequence is CASSEGGKETQYF. The CDR3 DNA is TGCGCCAGCAGTGAGGGGGGCAAAGAGACCCAGTACTTC.

The chain employs TRBV28 and TRBJ1-5, with D unclear. The CDR3 runs to 15 residues. Per the germline V gene, CDR1 is MDHEN and CDR2 is SYDVKM. The V gene lost 5 bases and the J gene lost 0 bases, with 11 bases spanning the gap. The CDR3: CASSQTRGSNQPQHF. As DNA, the CDR3 is TGTGCCAGCAGTCAAACTCGAGGTAGCAATCAGCCCCAGCATTTT.

The J gene is TRBJ2-1, the V gene TRBV4-2; TRBD1 matches at 7 bases. This CDR3 comprises 16 residues. CDR1 is LGHNA and CDR2 is YNFKEQ in the germline V gene. The trim removed 4 bases at V and 5 bases at J, leaving 11 bases unmatched. The DNA for the CDR3 is TGTGCCAGCAGCCCAAGGGGGCAGGGGCCTAACAATGAGCAGTTCTTC. Protein product: CASSPRGQGPNNEQFF.

This rearrangement joins TRBV5-6 to TRBJ2-3; 9 bases fit TRBD2. Germline CDR1 SGHDT, CDR2 YYEEEE. Unmatched junction bases numbered 8, after V lost 0 bases and J lost 6 bases. The CDR3 runs to 16 residues. The CDR3 loop reads CASSLATGLAPDTQYF. The CDR3 DNA sequence: TGTGCCAGCAGCTTGGCGACGGGACTAGCCCCCGATACGCAGTATTTT.